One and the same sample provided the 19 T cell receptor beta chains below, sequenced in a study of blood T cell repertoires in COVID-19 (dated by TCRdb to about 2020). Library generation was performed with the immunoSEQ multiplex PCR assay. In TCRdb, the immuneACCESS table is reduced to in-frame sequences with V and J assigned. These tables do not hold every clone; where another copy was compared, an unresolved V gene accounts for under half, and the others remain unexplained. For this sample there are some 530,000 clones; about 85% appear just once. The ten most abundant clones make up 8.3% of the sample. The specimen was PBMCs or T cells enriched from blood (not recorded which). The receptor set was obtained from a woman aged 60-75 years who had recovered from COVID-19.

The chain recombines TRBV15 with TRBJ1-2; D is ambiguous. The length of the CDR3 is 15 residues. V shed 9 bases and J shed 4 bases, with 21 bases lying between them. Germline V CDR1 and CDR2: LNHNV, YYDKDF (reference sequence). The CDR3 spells CATTGGGFPGYGYTF. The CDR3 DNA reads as TGTGCCACTACCGGAGGAGGGTTCCCAGGCTATGGCTACACCTTC.

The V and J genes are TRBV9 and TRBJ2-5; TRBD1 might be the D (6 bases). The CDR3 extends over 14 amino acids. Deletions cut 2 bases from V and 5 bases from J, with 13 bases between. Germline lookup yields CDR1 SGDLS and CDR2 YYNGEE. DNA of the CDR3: TGTGCCAGCAGCGTGGACAGCTGGGGGGAGACCCAGTACTTC. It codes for CASSVDSWGETQYF.

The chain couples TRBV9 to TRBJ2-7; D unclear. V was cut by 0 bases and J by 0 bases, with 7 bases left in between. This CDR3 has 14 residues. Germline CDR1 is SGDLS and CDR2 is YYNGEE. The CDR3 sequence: CASSVGINSYEQYF. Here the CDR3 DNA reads TGTGCCAGCAGCGTAGGTATTAACTCCTACGAGCAGTACTTC.

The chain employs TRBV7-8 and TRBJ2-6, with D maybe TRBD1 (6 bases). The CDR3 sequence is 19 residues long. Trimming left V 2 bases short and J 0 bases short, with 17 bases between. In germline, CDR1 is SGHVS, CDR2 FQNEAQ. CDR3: CASSLPLQGSYSGANVLTF. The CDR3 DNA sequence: TGTGCCAGCAGCTTACCATTGCAGGGGTCGTACTCTGGGGCCAACGTCCTGACTTTC.

The CDR3 protein is CASRSDIQAPGELFF. The CDR3 nucleotides read TGTGCCAGCAGATCCGATATTCAGGCACCAGGGGAGCTGTTTTTT. This rearrangement joins TRBV7-7 to TRBJ2-2; D gene ambiguous. The CDR3 extends over 15 amino acids. The ends were cut back, 6 bases at V and 8 bases at J, with 19 bases in the middle. Per germline, CDR1 SSHAT and CDR2 FNYEAQ (reference sequence). The full variable domain, its missing parts supplied by reference TRBV7-7 and TRBJ2-2, is GAGVSQSPRYKVTKRGQDVTLRCDPISSHATLYWYQQALGQGPEFLTYFNYEAQPDKSGLPSDRFSAERPEGSISTLTIQRTEQRDSAMYRCASRSDIQAPGELFFGEGSRLTVL.

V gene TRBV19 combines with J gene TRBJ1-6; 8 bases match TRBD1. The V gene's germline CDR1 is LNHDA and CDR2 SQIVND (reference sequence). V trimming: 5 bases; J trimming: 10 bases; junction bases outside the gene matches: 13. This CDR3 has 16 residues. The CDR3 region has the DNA TGTGCCAGTAGTGCCCCAACAGGGGGTAAGGGATCACCCCTCCACTTT. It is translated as CASSAPTGGKGSPLHF.

The CDR3 here is CATSDPRPGGTGELFF. Written as DNA, the CDR3 is TGTGCCACCAGTGATCCGCGTCCGGGAGGCACCGGGGAGCTGTTTTTT. The chain combines TRBV24-1 with TRBJ2-2, with 7 bases matching TRBD2. The junction had 7 bases not matched to a gene; V was cut back by 3 bases and J by 4 bases. This CDR3 is 16 amino acids long. Germline CDR1 is KGHDR and CDR2 is SFDVKD.

The CDR3 DNA reads as TGTGCCAGCAGACCCATAAACAGGGTAGATCAGCCCCAGCATTTT. It specifies CASRPINRVDQPQHF. The J gene is TRBJ1-5, the V gene TRBV28; tentative D call: TRBD1 (6 bases). V lost 6 bases to trimming and J lost 5 bases, with 17 bases between them. The CDR3 length is 15 residues. Germline CDR1 MDHEN, CDR2 SYDVKM.

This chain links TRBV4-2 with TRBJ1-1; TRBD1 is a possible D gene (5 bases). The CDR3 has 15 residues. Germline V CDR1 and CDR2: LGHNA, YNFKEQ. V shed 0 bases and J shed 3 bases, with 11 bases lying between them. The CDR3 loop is CASSQEQVLDTEAFF. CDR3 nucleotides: TGTGCCAGCAGCCAAGAACAGGTTTTGGACACTGAAGCTTTCTTT.

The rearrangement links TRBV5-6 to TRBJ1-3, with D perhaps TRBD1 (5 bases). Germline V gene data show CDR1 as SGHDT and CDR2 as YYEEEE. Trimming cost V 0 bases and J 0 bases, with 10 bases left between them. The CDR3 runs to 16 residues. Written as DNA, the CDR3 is TGTGCCAGCAGCTTGGGGGGACTTCTCTCTGGAAACACCATATATTTT. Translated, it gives CASSLGGLLSGNTIYF.

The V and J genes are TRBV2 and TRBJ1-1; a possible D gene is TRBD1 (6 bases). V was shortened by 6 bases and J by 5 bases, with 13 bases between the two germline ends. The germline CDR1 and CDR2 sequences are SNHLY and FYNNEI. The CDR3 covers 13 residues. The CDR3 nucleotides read TGTGCCAGCAGCACAGGGATGGGAACTGAAGCTTTCTTT. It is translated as CASSTGMGTEAFF.

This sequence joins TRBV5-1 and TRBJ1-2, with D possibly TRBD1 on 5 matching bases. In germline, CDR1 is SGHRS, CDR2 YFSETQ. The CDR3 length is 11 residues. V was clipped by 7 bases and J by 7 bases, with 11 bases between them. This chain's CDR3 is CASSGVRGYTF. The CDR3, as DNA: TGCGCCAGCTCGGGGGTACGTGGCTACACCTTC.

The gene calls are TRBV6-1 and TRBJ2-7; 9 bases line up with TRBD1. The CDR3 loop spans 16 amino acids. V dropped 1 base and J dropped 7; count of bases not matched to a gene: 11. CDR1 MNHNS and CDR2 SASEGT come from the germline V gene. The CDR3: CASSEGGGQGLWEQYV. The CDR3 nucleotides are TGTGCCAGCAGTGAAGGAGGGGGACAGGGCTTATGGGAGCAGTACGTC.

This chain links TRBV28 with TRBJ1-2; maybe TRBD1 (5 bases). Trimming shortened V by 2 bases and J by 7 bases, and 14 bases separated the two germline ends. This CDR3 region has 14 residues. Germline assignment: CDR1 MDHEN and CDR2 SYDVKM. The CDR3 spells CASSLEAGLRGYTF. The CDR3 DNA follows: TGTGCCAGCAGTTTAGAGGCAGGGTTGCGTGGCTACACCTTC.

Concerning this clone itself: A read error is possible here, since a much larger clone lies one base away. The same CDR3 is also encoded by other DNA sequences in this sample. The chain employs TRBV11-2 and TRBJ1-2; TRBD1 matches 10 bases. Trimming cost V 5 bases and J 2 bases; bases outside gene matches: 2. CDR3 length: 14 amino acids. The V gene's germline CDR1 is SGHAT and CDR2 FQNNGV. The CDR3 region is CASSPGQGNYGYTF. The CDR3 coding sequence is TGTGCCAGCAGCCCGGGACAGGGGAACTATGGCTACACCTTC.

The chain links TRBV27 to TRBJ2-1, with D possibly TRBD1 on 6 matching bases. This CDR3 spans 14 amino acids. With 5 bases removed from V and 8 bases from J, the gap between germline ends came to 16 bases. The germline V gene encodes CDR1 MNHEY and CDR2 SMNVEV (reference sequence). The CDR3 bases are TGTGCCAGCAGTGCCCTGGGTCAGGGGCATGAGCAGTTCTTC. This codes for CASSALGQGHEQFF.

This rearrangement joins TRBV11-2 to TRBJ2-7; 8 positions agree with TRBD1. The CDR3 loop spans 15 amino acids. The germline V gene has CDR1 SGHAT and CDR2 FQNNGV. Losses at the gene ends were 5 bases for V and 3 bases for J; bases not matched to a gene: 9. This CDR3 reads CASSRVAGGFYEQYF. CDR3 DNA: TGTGCCAGCAGCCGGGTGGCAGGGGGCTTCTACGAGCAGTACTTC.

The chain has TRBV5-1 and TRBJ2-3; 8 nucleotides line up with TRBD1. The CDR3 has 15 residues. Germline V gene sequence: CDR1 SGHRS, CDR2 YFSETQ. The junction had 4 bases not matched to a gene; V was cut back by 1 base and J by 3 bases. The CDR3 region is CASSLIQGATDTQYF. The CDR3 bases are TGCGCCAGCAGCTTGATTCAGGGGGCGACAGATACGCAGTATTTT.

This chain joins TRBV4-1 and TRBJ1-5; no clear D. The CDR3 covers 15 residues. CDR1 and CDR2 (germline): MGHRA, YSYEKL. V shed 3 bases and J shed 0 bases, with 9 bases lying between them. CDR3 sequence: CASSHGQLSNQPQHF. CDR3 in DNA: TGCGCCAGCAGCCATGGGCAGCTTAGCAATCAGCCCCAGCATTTT.